These 31 T cell receptor beta chains originate from one sample sequenced in a study of cytomegalovirus exposure and HLA in healthy donors. PCR employed 60 Vbeta and 13 Jbeta primers. Some clones are missing from TCRdb's copy, which holds only in-frame ones; the method was immunoSEQ multiplex PCR. The sample carries about 160,000 clones, about 79% recorded once. The sample taken for sequencing was PBMCs. These receptors originate from a woman aged 50 to 60 in good health and CMV-seropositive.

The chain recombines TRBV2 with TRBJ2-4, with D perhaps matching TRBD2 (6 bases). Germline V gene data show CDR1 as SNHLY and CDR2 as FYNNEI. V was clipped by 5 bases and J by 10 bases, with 18 bases between them. The CDR3 extends over 14 amino acids. The CDR3: CASSRGSPERIQYF. DNA of the CDR3: TGTGCCAGCAGTCGGGGGAGCCCAGAGAGAATTCAGTACTTC. Supplemented by reference TRBV2 and TRBJ2-4, the full variable domain reads EPEVTQTPSHQVTQMGQEVILRCVPISNHLYFYWYRQILGQKVEFLVSFYNNEISEKSEIFDDQFSVERPDGSNFTLKIRSTKLEDSAMYFCASSRGSPERIQYFGAGTRLSVL.

J is TRBJ1-2 and V is TRBV28; D not resolved. CDR1 is MDHEN and CDR2 is SYDVKM in the germline V gene. The CDR3 runs 13 residues. V was trimmed by 5 bases and J by 5 bases, leaving 12 bases between them. CDR3 nucleotide sequence: TGTGCCAGCAGTCCTACGTACGGGTATGGCTACACCTTC. Its protein is CASSPTYGYGYTF.

In the case of this clone: The same CDR3 is also encoded by other DNA sequences in this sample. The V and J genes are TRBV29-1 and TRBJ1-2, with 7 bases that match TRBD1. V gave up 3 bases and J gave up 6 bases; unmatched junction bases: 1. This CDR3 comprises 11 residues. Germline CDR1 is SQVTM and CDR2 is ANQGSEA. CDR3 protein: CSVDRGDGYTF. The CDR3 bases are TGCAGCGTTGACAGGGGGGATGGCTACACCTTC. Full variable domain (rest looked up from reference TRBV29-1 and TRBJ1-2): SAVISQKPSRDICQRGTSLTIQCQVDSQVTMMFWYRQQPGQSLTLIATANQGSEATYESGFVIDKFPISRPNLTFSTLTVSNMSPEDSSIYLCSVDRGDGYTFGSGTRLTVV.

The chain joins TRBV5-1 to TRBJ2-1, with TRBD2 matching 11 bases. After removal of 4 bases from V and 7 bases from J, the junction contained 7 bases not matched to a gene. The CDR3 contains 15 residues. Germline V gives CDR1 SGHRS, CDR2 YFSETQ. In nucleotides, the CDR3 is TGCGCCAGCAGCAATAGCGGGGGGGCCTGGAATGAGCAGTTCTTC. The encoded protein is CASSNSGGAWNEQFF.

The chain employs TRBV7-9 and TRBJ1-6, with D possibly matching TRBD1 (6 bases). The germline V gene has CDR1 SEHNR and CDR2 FQNEAQ (reference sequence). The CDR3 is 14 residues long. The V and J ends lost 0 bases and 10 bases respectively, with 10 bases between them. The CDR3 coding sequence is TGTGCCAGCAGCTTAGCGCAGCAGGGGTCACCCCTCCACTTT. It translates to CASSLAQQGSPLHF.

V is TRBV29-1 and J is TRBJ2-7, with D tentatively TRBD2 (5 bases). Germline V CDR1 and CDR2: SQVTM, ANQGSEA. V was shortened by 1 base and J by 2 bases, with 9 bases between the two germline ends. This CDR3 is built from 13 residues. CDR3: CSVEGRVAYEQYF. In DNA form, the CDR3 reads TGCAGCGTTGAAGGGCGGGTAGCCTACGAGCAGTACTTC.

The J gene is TRBJ2-7, the V gene TRBV5-4; possibly TRBD1 for D (5 bases). From germline, CDR1 is SGHNT and CDR2 YYREEE (reference sequence). V shed 7 bases and J shed 0 bases, with 17 bases lying between them. There are 15 residues in the CDR3. Written as DNA, the CDR3 is TGTGCCAGCGCCCGGCAGGCAGGGCCCTCCTACGAGCAGTACTTC. Translated: CASARQAGPSYEQYF.

This clone has just a few counts. The V and J genes are TRBV7-5 and TRBJ2-5; the DNA was not compared with TRBD1, the D call given in the table. TRBV7-5 is described as a pseudogene. The CDR3 is 14 amino acids. Written as DNA, the CDR3 is TGTGCCAGAAGCTTACCTGGCCAACAAGAGACCCAGTACTTC. Amino acids: CARSLPGQQETQYF.

This clone was seen only once. The rearrangement joins TRBV6-1 to TRBJ2-1; the match to TRBD2 covers 8 bases. The V segment lost 4 bases and the J segment 8 bases; nucleotides outside the gene matches: 13. This CDR3 spans 16 amino acids. CDR1 and CDR2 (germline): MNHNS, SASEGT. The CDR3 region has the DNA TGTGCCAGCAGTGTCATAACCGGGACTAGTTCCCATGAGCAGTTCTTC. Translating gives CASSVITGTSSHEQFF.

The chain uses TRBV11-2 and TRBJ2-7; no firm D call. Germline-derived CDR1 and CDR2 are SGHAT and FQNNGV. This CDR3 is 15 amino acids long. V lost 0 bases and J 0 bases, leaving 9 bases between the germline ends. The CDR3 spells CASSLDLGVSYEQYF. The CDR3 DNA reads as TGTGCCAGCAGCTTAGATCTCGGAGTCTCCTACGAGCAGTACTTC.

CDR3 nucleotide sequence: TGTGCCAGCAGCTCCGGACAGGGGGCGGGATACGAGCAGTACTTC. Its protein product is CASSSGQGAGYEQYF. The V gene is TRBV7-8, the J gene TRBJ2-7, with 11 bases that match TRBD1. V lost 4 bases and J lost 4; bases outside the gene matches: 6. CDR1 and CDR2 (germline): SGHVS, FQNEAQ. This CDR3 has 15 amino acids.

This chain joins TRBV19 and TRBJ2-3; no definite D call. V was cut by 1 base and J by 5 bases, with 13 bases left in between. This CDR3 is 15 amino acids long. CDR1 LNHDA and CDR2 SQIVND come from the germline V gene (reference sequence). CDR3 amino acids: CASSIAVRSVDTQYF. The CDR3 DNA reads TGTGCCAGTAGTATAGCGGTCAGGTCGGTAGATACGCAGTATTTT.

The chain links TRBV5-4 to TRBJ1-1, with D possibly being TRBD1 (5 bases). The CDR3 extends over 17 amino acids. Trimming pared 4 bases from V and 3 bases from J, leaving 22 bases between. The germline CDR1 and CDR2 sequences are SGHNT and YYREEE (reference sequence). CDR3 residues: CASSQLRGADQDTEAFF. The CDR3 nucleotides read TGTGCCAGCAGCCAACTAAGGGGCGCGGATCAAGACACTGAAGCTTTCTTT.

V and J are TRBV6-1 and TRBJ2-4; TRBD2 matches at 9 bases. V was clipped by 9 bases and J by 8 bases; unmatched bases: 2. Germline V CDR1 and CDR2: MNHNS, SASEGT. CDR3 length equals 11 residues. This CDR3 reads CASSGGDIQYF. The CDR3 DNA follows: TGTGCCAGTAGCGGGGGCGACATTCAGTACTTC.

The chain couples TRBV5-6 to TRBJ2-7; no definite D call. V was shortened by 6 bases and J by 3 bases, with 16 bases between the two germline ends. Germline V gene sequence: CDR1 SGHDT, CDR2 YYEEEE. This CDR3 contains 14 residues. The CDR3 is CASNRREVSYEQYF. CDR3 nucleotides: TGTGCCAGCAACCGCCGAGAGGTCAGCTACGAGCAGTACTTC.

The chain recombines TRBV19 with TRBJ1-1, with a possible D match to TRBD1 (6 bases). The germline V gene has CDR1 LNHDA and CDR2 SQIVND (reference sequence). V was cut by 6 bases and J by 0 bases, with 14 bases left in between. The CDR3 contains 15 residues. CDR3 nucleotides: TGTGCCAGTAGGGGGGCATTCAAAATGAACACTGAAGCTTTCTTT. It codes for CASRGAFKMNTEAFF. Drawing the rest from reference TRBV19 and TRBJ1-1, the complete variable domain is DGGITQSPKYLFRKEGQNVTLSCEQNLNHDAMYWYRQDPGQGLRLIYYSQIVNDFQKGDIAEGYSVSREKKESFPLTVTSAQKNPTAFYLCASRGAFKMNTEAFFGQGTRLTVV.

The chain employs TRBV20-1 and TRBJ1-2; no firm D call. The CDR3 has 11 residues. Looked up from germline, CDR1 is DFQATT and CDR2 is SNEGSKA (reference sequence). Trimming cost V 7 bases and J 5 bases, with 11 bases left between them. The CDR3 loop is CSDAGRYGYTF. CDR3 nucleotides: TGCAGTGACGCGGGTCGGTATGGCTACACCTTC.

The V call is TRBV6-1, the J call TRBJ2-2; TRBD1 matches at 12 bases. The junction had 5 bases not matched to a gene; V was cut back by 2 bases and J by 4 bases. This CDR3 contains 17 residues. Germline V gene sequence: CDR1 MNHNS, CDR2 SASEGT. The chain's CDR3 is CASSERDRGLRTGELFF. The CDR3, as DNA: TGTGCCAGCAGTGAAAGGGACAGGGGGCTTCGCACCGGGGAGCTGTTTTTT.

The rearrangement joins TRBV28 to TRBJ2-2, with TRBD1 matching 8 bases. Germline CDR1 reads MDHEN; CDR2 reads SYDVKM. With V trimmed by 7 bases and J by 5 bases, 9 bases remained unmatched. The CDR3 runs to 15 residues. The CDR3 region is CASTSGGAGTGELFF. The CDR3 region has the DNA TGTGCCAGCACTTCAGGGGGCGCGGGTACCGGGGAGCTGTTTTTT.

The chain joins TRBV13 to TRBJ2-7, with a weak D call TRBD2 (7 bases). This CDR3 is 15 amino acids long. The germline gives CDR1 PRHDT, CDR2 FYEKMQ (reference sequence). V was shortened by 0 bases and J by 3 bases, with 12 bases between the two germline ends. CDR3 region: CASSLGGGASYEQYF. CDR3 DNA: TGTGCCAGCAGCTTAGGTGGGGGGGCAAGCTACGAGCAGTACTTC.

V is TRBV29-1 and J is TRBJ1-3; D may be TRBD1 (5 bases). V lost 4 bases, J lost 3 bases, and 7 bases lay in between. Germline V lookup: CDR1 SQVTM, CDR2 ANQGSEA. The CDR3 extends over 12 amino acids. The CDR3 DNA reads TGCAGCGTTGGGGGCGGTGGAAACACCATATATTTT. It specifies CSVGGGGNTIYF.

The J gene is TRBJ2-3, the V gene TRBV7-2, with D perhaps matching TRBD2 (5 bases). The germline gives CDR1 SGHTA, CDR2 FQGNSA. This CDR3 contains 16 residues. Trimming pared 4 bases from V and 2 bases from J, leaving 16 bases between. The CDR3 sequence: CASSSDTSTYTDTQYF. DNA for the CDR3: TGTGCCAGCAGCTCCGATACTAGTACCTACACAGATACGCAGTATTTT.

The chain joins TRBV6-1 to TRBJ1-1; no clear D. Germline loops: CDR1 MNHNS, CDR2 SASEGT. Trimming stripped 5 bases from V and 5 bases from J, with 18 bases between. This CDR3 is built from 15 residues. This CDR3 is CASSPRAGRDTEAFF. The CDR3 DNA follows: TGTGCCAGCAGTCCTCGAGCGGGGAGGGATACTGAAGCTTTCTTT.

The chain links TRBV19 to TRBJ2-7; 8 nucleotides match TRBD1. V lost 4 bases to trimming and J lost 0 bases; unmatched junction nucleotides: 8. CDR1 and CDR2 from the germline V gene are LNHDA and SQIVND (reference sequence). The CDR3 consists of 16 residues. The CDR3 DNA follows: TGTGCCAGTAGTACCCTTTTGGACAGGGACTCCTACGAGCAGTACTTC. Its translation is CASSTLLDRDSYEQYF. Variable domain in full (rest from reference TRBV19 and TRBJ2-7): DGGITQSPKYLFRKEGQNVTLSCEQNLNHDAMYWYRQDPGQGLRLIYYSQIVNDFQKGDIAEGYSVSREKKESFPLTVTSAQKNPTAFYLCASSTLLDRDSYEQYFGPGTRLTVT.

This sequence joins TRBV7-6 and TRBJ2-5, with TRBD2 matching over 12 bases. The CDR3 loop spans 17 amino acids. The germline V gene has CDR1 SGHVS and CDR2 FNYEAQ. Losses at the gene ends were 1 base for V and 4 bases for J; bases not matched to a gene: 7. This CDR3 reads CASSLGLAGDGGETQYF. The DNA for the CDR3 is TGTGCCAGCAGCTTAGGACTAGCGGGGGACGGGGGAGAGACCCAGTACTTC.

The chain uses TRBV2 and TRBJ2-2; D gene unclear. Between the trimmed V and J ends, which lost 5 bases and 4 bases, there was a span of 5 bases. The CDR3 consists of 12 residues. CDR1 and CDR2 from the germline V gene are SNHLY and FYNNEI. The CDR3 loop reads CASSLPTGELFF. In DNA, the CDR3 is TGTGCCAGCAGTCTCCCCACCGGGGAGCTGTTTTTT.

The V gene is TRBV4-3, the J gene TRBJ1-6, with D maybe TRBD1 (6 bases). Trimming shortened V by 0 bases and J by 7 bases, and 13 bases separated the two germline ends. CDR3 length: 16 amino acids. Germline values: CDR1 LGHNA, CDR2 YSLEER. CDR3 loop: CASSQDLGAENSPLHF. CDR3 coding DNA: TGCGCCAGCAGCCAAGATCTGGGGGCCGAAAATTCACCCCTCCACTTT.

For the CDR3, the DNA is TGTGCCAGCTCCGGACAGGGGATGGGAGAGACCCAGTACTTC. It is translated as CASSGQGMGETQYF. The rearrangement uses TRBV18 and TRBJ2-5, with 9 positions matching TRBD1. With V trimmed by 6 bases and J by 4 bases, 6 bases remained unmatched. CDR1 KGHSH and CDR2 LQKENI come from the germline V gene. The CDR3 spans 14 residues. Filled out from reference TRBV18 and TRBJ2-5, the complete variable domain reads NAGVMQNPRHLVRRRGQEARLRCSPMKGHSHVYWYRQLPEEGLKFMVYLQKENIIDESGMPKERFSAEFPKEGPSILRIQQVVRGDSAAYFCASSGQGMGETQYFGPGTRLLVL.

The chain carries TRBV6-1 and TRBJ2-7; the D gene is possibly TRBD2 (5 bases). This CDR3 is 13 amino acids long. Trimming pared 4 bases from V and 1 base from J, leaving 8 bases between. Germline CDR1 MNHNS, CDR2 SASEGT. CDR3 DNA sequence: TGTGCCAGCAGTGGGACTCCTTCCTACGAGCAGTACTTC. The encoded protein is CASSGTPSYEQYF.

Remarks on this clone: The same CDR3 can be traced to other DNA sequences in this sample. This sequence joins TRBV5-1 and TRBJ1-2, with D perhaps matching TRBD1 (6 bases). The CDR3 has 13 residues. Germline V gene lookup returns CDR1 SGHRS and CDR2 YFSETQ. Trimming cost V 4 bases and J 5 bases, with 12 bases left between them. The CDR3 loop reads CASSLGGRYGYTF. CDR3 bases: TGCGCCAGCAGCCTAGGGGGACGGTATGGCTACACCTTC.

The chain links TRBV5-6 to TRBJ2-5; the match to TRBD2 covers 9 bases. Near its end, the DNA agrees better with TRBJ2-7, so the J call may be wrong. Germline V gene lookup returns CDR1 SGHDT and CDR2 YYEEEE. The CDR3 runs to 15 residues. CDR3 loop: CASSSLTSGTYEQYF. The CDR3 DNA sequence: TGTGCCAGCAGCTCCTTGACTAGCGGTACCTACGAGCAGTACTTC.